The next 7 T cell receptor beta chains were all read from a single sample in a study of T cell responses to AZD1222 COVID-19 vaccine. Sequencing used immunoSEQ multiplex PCR; TCRdb keeps in-frame clones, though not all of them. The sample has 250,000 to 300,000 clones, 85% to 95% seen once. This specimen consisted of peripheral blood, obtained 28 days after the second AZD1222 dose. The origin of the receptors is an adult who received the AZD1222 COVID-19 vaccine.

This chain connects TRBV21-1 to TRBJ2-1; no DNA check was done on the table's D call, TRBD1. TRBV21-1 is listed as a pseudogene. CDR3 size: 16 residues. For the CDR3, the DNA is TGTGCCAGCAGCCCGAGGGGGCAGGGCGAGGACAATGAGCAGTTCTTC. Its protein product is CASSPRGQGEDNEQFF.

Worth noting for this clone: Other DNA sequences in the sample encode the same CDR3. The chain uses TRBV28 and TRBJ1-2; no reliable D call. This CDR3 has 13 residues. V lost 3 bases and J lost 2, with 7 bases in between. CDR1 is MDHEN and CDR2 is SYDVKM in the germline V gene. Here the CDR3 DNA reads TGTGCCAGCAGTTTCTCCGGGAACTATGGCTACACCTTC. It specifies CASSFSGNYGYTF.

The chain joins TRBV10-3 to TRBJ2-2; TRBD1 agrees at 8 bases. V shed 8 bases, J shed 0 bases, and the junction held 2 bases outside the gene matches. CDR1 ENHRY and CDR2 SYGVKD come from the germline V gene. The CDR3 is made up of 14 amino acids. The CDR3 here is CAISGGPNTGELFF. CDR3 sequence (DNA): TGTGCCATCTCAGGGGGCCCGAACACCGGGGAGCTGTTTTTT.

The chain couples TRBV5-1 to TRBJ2-2, with D uncertain. Between the trimmed V and J ends, which lost 5 bases and 0 bases, there was a span of 8 bases. The CDR3 extends over 14 amino acids. Looked up from germline, CDR1 is SGHRS and CDR2 is YFSETQ. The CDR3 region is CASSLTTNTGELFF. CDR3 coding DNA: TGCGCCAGCAGTCTAACCACGAACACCGGGGAGCTGTTTTTT.

The rearrangement joins TRBV11-2 to TRBJ2-2; 7 nucleotides match TRBD1. J lost 1 base, V lost 9 bases, and 14 bases had no gene match. This CDR3 region has 17 residues. Germline values: CDR1 SGHAT, CDR2 FQNNGV. The chain's CDR3 is CASLRDREFLNTGELFF. CDR3 nucleotide sequence: TGTGCCAGTCTCCGGGACAGAGAATTTTTGAACACCGGGGAGCTGTTTTTT.

To note about this clone: Other DNA sequences from this sample encode an identical CDR3 as well. The chain uses TRBV28 and TRBJ1-2; D remains unclear. V was clipped by 3 bases and J by 4 bases, with 9 bases between them. CDR1 is MDHEN and CDR2 is SYDVKM in the germline V gene. This CDR3 has 13 amino acids. The CDR3 loop reads CASSFGRIYGYTF. The CDR3 DNA follows: TGTGCCAGCAGTTTTGGACGGATCTATGGCTACACCTTC.

The rearrangement uses TRBV29-1 and TRBJ2-4; tentatively, D is TRBD2 (5 bases). CDR1 is SQVTM, CDR2 ANQGSEA, per germline. This CDR3 region has 11 residues. The germline V and J ends were trimmed by 5 bases and 9 bases, with 11 bases remaining between them. The CDR3 region is CSVRREGIQYF. As DNA, the CDR3 is TGCAGCGTTCGACGCGAGGGCATTCAGTACTTC.